A selection of T cell receptor beta chains follows, all from one sample in a study of graft-versus-host responses after intestinal transplantation. Their target antigens are unknown. Measured with immunoSEQ multiplex PCR; TCRdb has only the in-frame clones, and not every one. Among under 100,000 clones listed, 94% were seen once. This sample comprised unstimulated CD4+ T cells sorted from spleen or lymph node cells, obtained before transplant. Source of these receptors: a human donor who was the organ donor for an intestinal transplant. Each CDR3 is given with its conserved first and last residue. The D gene is left open where the match is weak. The size entry is marked missing in some rows and otherwise reads once, few, many or a size class.

j_gene: TRBJ2-1
v_gene: TRBV7-2
abundance: NA
d_gene: NA
CDR3nt: TGTGCCAGCAGCTTTGGCAGGGAGTACAATGAGCAGTTCTTC
CDR3aa: CASSFGREYNEQFF

j_gene: TRBJ2-5
v_gene: TRBV18
abundance: NA
d_gene: NA
CDR3nt: TGTGCCAGCTCACCCTCACAGGGTGGTCAAGAGACCCAGTACTTC
CDR3aa: CASSPSQGGQETQYF

j_gene: TRBJ1-2
v_gene: TRBV27
abundance: NA
d_gene: TRBD1
CDR3nt: TGTGCCAGCAGAGTTGGGACAGGGGCTGGCTACACCTTC
CDR3aa: CASRVGTGAGYTF

j_gene: TRBJ1-5
v_gene: TRBV6-1
abundance: NA
d_gene: NA
CDR3nt: TGTGCCAGCAGGGTAAGGGGGGGTAGCAATCAGCCCCAGCATTTT
CDR3aa: CASRVRGGSNQPQHF

j_gene: TRBJ2-7
v_gene: TRBV19
abundance: NA
d_gene: NA
CDR3nt: TGTGCCAGTAGTATAGAGGCGGGCGGGGCGTCCTACGAGCAGTACTTC
CDR3aa: CASSIEAGGASYEQYF

j_gene: TRBJ2-2
v_gene: TRBV7-2
abundance: NA
d_gene: TRBD2
CDR3nt: TGTGCCAGCAGCCTCGGGGGGAGTAGAACCGGGGAGCTGTTTTTT
CDR3aa: CASSLGGSRTGELFF

j_gene: TRBJ2-7
v_gene: TRBV11-2
abundance: NA
d_gene: NA
CDR3nt: TGTGCCAGCAGCTTATCTCGTGGGGAAGACCCCTACGAGCAGTACTTC
CDR3aa: CASSLSRGEDPYEQYF

j_gene: TRBJ1-5
v_gene: TRBV9
abundance: NA
d_gene: TRBD1
CDR3nt: TGTGCCAGCAGCGTAGGGCAGGGGGCTGATCAGCCCCAGCATTTT
CDR3aa: CASSVGQGADQPQHF

j_gene: TRBJ2-7
v_gene: TRBV7-9
abundance: NA
d_gene: NA
CDR3nt: TGTGCCAGCAGCTTAGCTCCAAACACGGTAGGGGAGCAGTACTTC
CDR3aa: CASSLAPNTVGEQYF

j_gene: TRBJ2-7
v_gene: TRBV19
abundance: NA
d_gene: NA
CDR3nt: TGTGCCAGTAGTATTAATCTCTCGGTAGGGTTCTACGAGCAGTACTTC
CDR3aa: CASSINLSVGFYEQYF

j_gene: TRBJ1-3
v_gene: TRBV6-1
abundance: NA
d_gene: NA
CDR3nt: TGTGCCAGCAGTGGACTCCGCTCTGGAAACACCATATATTTT
CDR3aa: CASSGLRSGNTIYF

j_gene: TRBJ1-3
v_gene: TRBV11-2
abundance: NA
d_gene: NA
CDR3nt: TGTGCCAGCTCCGGGAACACCATATATTTT
CDR3aa: CASSGNTIYF

j_gene: TRBJ1-1
v_gene: TRBV6-1
abundance: NA
d_gene: NA
CDR3nt: TGTGCCAGCCGGCCCCCGGATAGAGAAGCTTTCTTT
CDR3aa: CASRPPDREAFF

j_gene: TRBJ2-5
v_gene: TRBV4-1
abundance: NA
d_gene: NA
CDR3nt: TGCGCCAGCAGCCAAAGGCTCTATGGGGAGACCCAGTACTTC
CDR3aa: CASSQRLYGETQYF

j_gene: TRBJ2-7
v_gene: TRBV6-5
abundance: NA
d_gene: TRBD1
CDR3nt: TGTGCCAGCAGTTACTCCGGGACAGGCGACTACGAGCAGTACTTC
CDR3aa: CASSYSGTGDYEQYF

j_gene: TRBJ2-7
v_gene: TRBV7-8
abundance: NA
d_gene: NA
CDR3nt: TGTGCCAGCAGCTTAGTGCCCGGCTCCTACGAGCAGTACTTC
CDR3aa: CASSLVPGSYEQYF

j_gene: TRBJ2-7
v_gene: TRBV7-2
abundance: NA
d_gene: TRBD2
CDR3nt: TGTGCCAGCAGCTTAGTAGCGGGGGTGTCCTACGAGCAGTACTTC
CDR3aa: CASSLVAGVSYEQYF

j_gene: TRBJ2-7
v_gene: TRBV11-2
abundance: once
d_gene: TRBD1
CDR3nt: TGTGCCAGCAGCCCTGGGACAGGTGTAACCTACGAGCAGTACTTC
CDR3aa: CASSPGTGVTYEQYF

j_gene: TRBJ2-5
v_gene: TRBV6-1
abundance: NA
d_gene: NA
CDR3nt: TGTGCCAGCAGCCTAACAGGCAAAGAGACCCAGTACTTC
CDR3aa: CASSLTGKETQYF

j_gene: TRBJ2-7
v_gene: TRBV6-1
abundance: NA
d_gene: NA
CDR3nt: TGTGCCAGCAGTACCCGAAGGCCCGGCTCCTACGAGCAGTACTTC
CDR3aa: CASSTRRPGSYEQYF

j_gene: TRBJ1-1
v_gene: TRBV6-5
abundance: NA
d_gene: NA
CDR3nt: TGTGCCAGCAGCCCCCCCCTGGGTCGGGGAACTGAAGCTTTCTTT
CDR3aa: CASSPPLGRGTEAFF

j_gene: TRBJ2-2
v_gene: TRBV4-1
abundance: NA
d_gene: TRBD2
CDR3nt: TGCGCCAGCAGCCCCTGGACTAGCGGCCTAGCGAACACCGGGGAGCTGTTTTTT
CDR3aa: CASSPWTSGLANTGELFF

j_gene: TRBJ1-3
v_gene: TRBV11-2
abundance: NA
d_gene: NA
CDR3nt: TGTGCCAGCAGCTCAGAGGGTGTCTCTGGAAACACCATATATTTT
CDR3aa: CASSSEGVSGNTIYF

j_gene: TRBJ1-3
v_gene: TRBV28
abundance: NA
d_gene: NA
CDR3nt: TGTGCCAGCAGGGAACAGGGTAGAAACACCATATATTTT
CDR3aa: CASREQGRNTIYF

j_gene: TRBJ2-3
v_gene: TRBV27
abundance: NA
d_gene: TRBD2
CDR3nt: TGTGCCAGCAGTTTAAGACAGGGTACTAGCGGGGGCCGCACAGATACGCAGTATTTT
CDR3aa: CASSLRQGTSGGRTDTQYF

j_gene: TRBJ1-1
v_gene: TRBV28
abundance: NA
d_gene: NA
CDR3nt: TGTGCCAGCCCCTTAACTGCAGGGTACACTGAAGCTTTCTTT
CDR3aa: CASPLTAGYTEAFF

j_gene: TRBJ1-1
v_gene: TRBV29-1
abundance: NA
d_gene: TRBD1
CDR3nt: TGCAGCGTTATAAAACCGGGACAGGGACTTAGGGACACTGAAGCTTTCTTT
CDR3aa: CSVIKPGQGLRDTEAFF

j_gene: TRBJ1-1
v_gene: TRBV7-3
abundance: NA
d_gene: NA
CDR3nt: TGTGCCAGCAGCTTAACGGCGAACACTGAAGCTTTCTTT
CDR3aa: CASSLTANTEAFF

j_gene: TRBJ1-6
v_gene: TRBV11-2
abundance: once
d_gene: NA
CDR3nt: TGTGCCAGCAGCCCCAGTGGGTCACCCCTCCACTTT
CDR3aa: CASSPSGSPLHF

j_gene: TRBJ2-7
v_gene: TRBV14
abundance: NA
d_gene: NA
CDR3nt: TGTGCCAGCAGCCAAGATCGGGGGAGTCGAGACGAGCAGTACTTC
CDR3aa: CASSQDRGSRDEQYF

j_gene: TRBJ2-4
v_gene: TRBV7-9
abundance: NA
d_gene: TRBD2
CDR3nt: TGTGCCAGCAGCATAACGGGGACTAGAGGTAACATTCAGTACTTC
CDR3aa: CASSITGTRGNIQYF

j_gene: TRBJ1-2
v_gene: TRBV9
abundance: NA
d_gene: TRBD1
CDR3nt: TGTGCCAGCAACCGGGACAGGGGGCAGGGCTACACCTTC
CDR3aa: CASNRDRGQGYTF

j_gene: TRBJ1-5
v_gene: TRBV25-1
abundance: NA
d_gene: NA
CDR3nt: TGTGCCAGCAGTGAAAAGGTAGGGCCCGGTGGAGGGAATCAGCCCCAGCATTTT
CDR3aa: CASSEKVGPGGGNQPQHF

j_gene: TRBJ2-7
v_gene: TRBV10-3
abundance: NA
d_gene: NA
CDR3nt: TGTGCCATCAGTGAGGCTTCGTGGGAGCAGTACTTC
CDR3aa: CAISEASWEQYF

j_gene: TRBJ1-3
v_gene: TRBV12-5
abundance: NA
d_gene: NA
CDR3nt: TGTGCTAGTGGGTCAGTATCTGGAAACACCATATATTTT
CDR3aa: CASGSVSGNTIYF

j_gene: TRBJ1-5
v_gene: TRBV5-5
abundance: NA
d_gene: NA
CDR3nt: TGTGCCAGCAGCTTTTTCTGGACAGAAAGCAATCAGCCCCAGCATTTT
CDR3aa: CASSFFWTESNQPQHF

j_gene: TRBJ1-5
v_gene: TRBV18
abundance: NA
d_gene: NA
CDR3nt: TGTGCCAGCTCACCATTAGGGGATAGCAATCAGCCCCAGCATTTT
CDR3aa: CASSPLGDSNQPQHF